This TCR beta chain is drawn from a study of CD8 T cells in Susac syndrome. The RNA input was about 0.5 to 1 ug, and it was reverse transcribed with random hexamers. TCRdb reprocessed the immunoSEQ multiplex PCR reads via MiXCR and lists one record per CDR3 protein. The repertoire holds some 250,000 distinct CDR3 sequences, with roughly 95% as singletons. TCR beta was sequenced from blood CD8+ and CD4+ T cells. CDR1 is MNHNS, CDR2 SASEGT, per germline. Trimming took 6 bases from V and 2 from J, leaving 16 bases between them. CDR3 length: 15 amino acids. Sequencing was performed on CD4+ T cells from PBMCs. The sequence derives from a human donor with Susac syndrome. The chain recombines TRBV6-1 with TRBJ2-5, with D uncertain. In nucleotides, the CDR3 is TGTGCCAGCAGCGTCAATCCGGGCCGACAAGAGACCCAGTACTTC. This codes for CASSVNPGRQETQYF.